This TCR beta chain came from a study of Ad26.COV2.S vaccination and SARS-CoV-2 variants. Generated by immunoSEQ multiplex PCR, the TCRdb table keeps only in-frame clones and is missing some. The sample shows around 340,000 clones, 70% to 90% of them seen only once. The treatment was: 19 received Ad26.COV2.S at low or high dose, single or two shots; several received placebo; per-sample allocation not given. All samples were drawn on day 63, counting from the first vaccine or placebo injection. Per germline, CDR1 SGHRS and CDR2 YFSETQ. This CDR3 spans 16 amino acids. Trimming cost V 0 bases and J 1 base; bases outside gene matches: 3.

The origin of this receptor is a person between 18 and 60 years old who received the Ad26.COV2.S COVID-19 vaccine or a placebo. Sample: peripheral blood, taken in a trial of Ad26.COV2.S vaccine versus placebo. The V gene is TRBV5-1, the J gene TRBJ1-2; 10 bases agree with TRBD1. CDR3 coding DNA: TGCGCCAGCAGCTTGGCGACAGGGGGCAGTAACTATGGCTACACCTTC. As protein: CASSLATGGSNYGYTF.